These 29 T cell receptor beta chains came from one sample sequenced in a study of blood T cell repertoires in COVID-19. Measured with immunoSEQ multiplex PCR; TCRdb has only the in-frame clones, and not every one. This sample has 150,000 to 200,000 clones; roughly 82% occur once, and the top ten carry about 16%. The sample was PBMCs or T cells enriched from blood (not recorded which). These TCRs come from a man between 50 and 59 years old who had recovered from COVID-19.

This chain joins TRBV10-1 and TRBJ1-1; 8 nucleotides line up with TRBD1. This CDR3 has 13 amino acids. The V segment lost 4 bases and the J segment 7 bases; nucleotides outside the gene matches: 5. The germline CDR1 and CDR2 sequences are WNHNN and SYGVQD (reference sequence). The CDR3: CASSGTGNGEAFF. The CDR3 DNA sequence: TGCGCCAGCAGTGGGACAGGGAATGGTGAAGCTTTCTTT.

The V gene is TRBV4-2, the J gene TRBJ1-2, with 9 positions matching TRBD1. CDR1 is LGHNA, CDR2 YNFKEQ, per germline. J lost 4 bases, V lost 0 bases, and 6 bases had no gene match. The CDR3 loop spans 16 amino acids. The CDR3 nucleotides read TGTGCCAGCAGCCAAGAAGGGACAGGGAATACCTATGGCTACACCTTC. Protein product: CASSQEGTGNTYGYTF.

The chain joins TRBV28 to TRBJ1-1; no clear D. This CDR3 comprises 13 residues. Germline V gene data show CDR1 as MDHEN and CDR2 as SYDVKM. V was pared by 5 bases and J by 4 bases, with 11 bases between. Written as DNA, the CDR3 is TGTGCCAGCAGTACCCCATCGGGCACTGAAGCTTTCTTT. This gives the protein CASSTPSGTEAFF.

In DNA, the CDR3 is TGTGCCAGCAGTTCGTCCGGACAGTTCTATGGCTACACCTTC. The encoded protein is CASSSSGQFYGYTF. The rearrangement links TRBV6-2 or TRBV6-3 to TRBJ1-2, with D possibly matching TRBD1 (6 bases). Germline V CDR1 and CDR2: MNHEY, SVGEGT. Trimming shortened V by 4 bases and J by 4 bases, and 13 bases separated the two germline ends. The CDR3 is made up of 14 amino acids.

This clone came up once. Sequence at one end of the junction differs from germline and may be a read error. CDR3 coding DNA: TGTGCTAGCAGCTACACGGAGTACACCGGGGAGCTGTTTTTT. This codes for CASSYTEYTGELFF. The chain is built from TRBV7-7 and TRBJ2-2; no clear D. CDR3 length equals 14 residues. CDR1 SSHAT and CDR2 FNYEAQ come from the germline V gene (reference sequence).

The rearrangement links TRBV2 to TRBJ1-5; TRBD1 matches at 7 bases. CDR1 is SNHLY, CDR2 FYNNEI, per germline. The J segment lost 7 bases and the V segment lost 4 bases, leaving 4 bases of the junction unmatched. The CDR3 consists of 13 residues. CDR3 sequence: CASSGQGQQPQHF. CDR3 in DNA: TGTGCCAGCAGTGGACAGGGTCAACAGCCCCAGCATTTT. The whole variable domain, remainder taken from reference TRBV2 and TRBJ1-5, is EPEVTQTPSHQVTQMGQEVILRCVPISNHLYFYWYRQILGQKVEFLVSFYNNEISEKSEIFDDQFSVERPDGSNFTLKIRSTKLEDSAMYFCASSGQGQQPQHFGDGTRLSIL.

This rearrangement joins TRBV10-1 to TRBJ2-2, with D possibly matching TRBD1 (6 bases). There are 16 residues in the CDR3. V was cut by 3 bases and J by 0 bases, with 11 bases left in between. Germline loops: CDR1 WNHNN, CDR2 SYGVQD (reference sequence). DNA of the CDR3: TGCGCCAGCAGTGATATTTGGACAGCGAACACCGGGGAGCTGTTTTTT. Translated, it gives CASSDIWTANTGELFF.

This chain uses TRBV6-6 with TRBJ1-3; TRBD1 is a possible D gene (5 bases). Trimming removed 2 bases at V and 4 bases at J, with 9 bases between. The germline V gene encodes CDR1 MNHNY and CDR2 SVGAGI (reference sequence). The CDR3 is 14 residues long. The CDR3 here is CASSYGGNGNTIYF. The CDR3 DNA is TGTGCCAGCAGTTACGGGGGGAACGGAAACACCATATATTTT.

The rearrangement links TRBV7-6 to TRBJ1-6; a weak D match, TRBD1 (5 bases). Germline V gene lookup returns CDR1 SGHVS and CDR2 FNYEAQ. Trimming left V 1 base short and J 3 bases short, with 13 bases between. The CDR3 covers 17 residues. This CDR3 reads CASSLGGGSFYNSPLHF. CDR3 coding DNA: TGTGCCAGCAGCTTAGGGGGGGGTTCCTTCTATAATTCACCCCTCCACTTT.

The V call is TRBV3-1 (or the pseudogene TRBV3-2), the J call TRBJ2-4, with unresolved D. V shed 1 base and J shed 0 bases, with 10 bases lying between them. Germline V gene sequence: CDR1 LGHDT, CDR2 YNNKEL (reference sequence). This CDR3 has 16 amino acids. The CDR3 protein is CASSQGRALAKNIQYF. DNA of the CDR3: TGTGCCAGCAGCCAAGGGAGAGCCTTAGCCAAAAACATTCAGTACTTC.

In its sample, this clone was seen a few times. V gene TRBV9 combines with J gene TRBJ1-2, with a weak D call TRBD1 (5 bases). Germline V lookup: CDR1 SGDLS, CDR2 YYNGEE. V dropped 0 bases and J dropped 1 base, with 10 bases sitting between them. This CDR3 comprises 15 residues. The CDR3 spells CASSVDPQGNYGYTF. In DNA, the CDR3 is TGTGCCAGCAGCGTAGATCCGCAGGGTAACTATGGCTACACCTTC. The full variable domain, completed using reference TRBV9 and TRBJ1-2, is DSGVTQTPKHLITATGQRVTLRCSPRSGDLSVYWYQQSLDQGLQFLIQYYNGEERAKGNILERFSAQQFPDLHSELNLSSLELGDSALYFCASSVDPQGNYGYTFGSGTRLTVV.

The chain uses TRBV2 and TRBJ1-6; a weak D match, TRBD1 (5 bases). Trimming shortened V by 10 bases and J by 5 bases, and 18 bases separated the two germline ends. CDR1 SNHLY and CDR2 FYNNEI come from the germline V gene. The CDR3 length is 15 residues. The CDR3 loop reads CATRREPGNNSPLHF. CDR3 coding DNA: TGTGCCACTAGGAGGGAGCCAGGGAATAATTCACCCCTCCACTTT.

In DNA, the CDR3 is TGTGCCAGCAGCTTGGGCGCGAATCAGCCCCAGCATTTT. The encoded protein is CASSLGANQPQHF. The rearrangement joins TRBV5-4 to TRBJ1-5; no clear D gene. Germline CDR1 reads SGHNT; CDR2 reads YYREEE (reference sequence). The CDR3 spans 13 residues. Trimming removed 0 bases at V and 4 bases at J, with 5 bases between.

This clone was found once. The CDR3 sequence: CASSKDRNEKLFF. In DNA, the CDR3 is TGTGCCAGCAGCAAGGACAGAAATGAAAAACTGTTTTTT. This sequence joins TRBV12-3 or TRBV12-4 and TRBJ1-4, with a possible D match to TRBD1 (6 bases). The V end lost 6 bases, the J end lost 5 bases, and 10 bases lay between the germline ends. The CDR3 has 13 residues.

This clone showed up just once. CDR3 DNA: TGTGCCAGCAGCTTAGATTCAGGGTCGGGGCGGGGGCCCCAGAAGACCCAGTACTTC. It specifies CASSLDSGSGRGPQKTQYF. The gene calls are TRBV11-2 and TRBJ2-5, with a tentative D call TRBD2 (7 bases). Trimming cost V 0 bases and J 6 bases, with 26 bases left between them. CDR1 and CDR2 (germline): SGHAT, FQNNGV. The CDR3 totals 19 residues.

The chain employs TRBV30 and TRBJ1-3, with D unresolved. Germline lookup yields CDR1 GTSNPN and CDR2 SVGIG (reference sequence). The ends were cut back, 0 bases at V and 4 bases at J, with 13 bases in the middle. This CDR3 has 15 amino acids. The CDR3 spells CAWSVLRGYGNTIYF. CDR3 DNA: TGTGCCTGGAGTGTATTACGGGGATACGGAAACACCATATATTTT.

This chain links TRBV6-5 with TRBJ1-3; D is perhaps TRBD1 (6 bases). The CDR3 contains 15 residues. Trimming took 4 bases from V and 0 from J, leaving 10 bases between them. Looked up from germline, CDR1 is MNHEY and CDR2 is SVGAGI. CDR3 nucleotide sequence: TGTGCCAGCAGTTCTGACAGGTTCTCTGGAAACACCATATATTTT. It yields the protein CASSSDRFSGNTIYF.

The rearrangement joins TRBV12-5 to TRBJ1-1; D perhaps matches TRBD1 (6 bases). Per the germline V gene, CDR1 is LGHNT and CDR2 is FRNRAP. The CDR3 has 16 residues. V was clipped by 3 bases and J by 2 bases, with 16 bases between them. CDR3 region: CASGLYLDRINTEAFF. CDR3 nucleotides: TGTGCTAGTGGTTTATACTTGGACAGAATTAACACTGAAGCTTTCTTT.

The rearrangement links TRBV18 to TRBJ1-5; maybe TRBD1 (6 bases). The CDR3 covers 16 residues. Per germline, CDR1 KGHSH and CDR2 LQKENI. V was clipped by 2 bases and J by 0 bases, with 11 bases between them. CDR3 residues: CASSPGTPNSNQPQHF. The CDR3 DNA reads TGTGCCAGCTCACCAGGGACACCAAATAGCAATCAGCCCCAGCATTTT.

The chain has TRBV7-3 and TRBJ2-5, with D perhaps matching TRBD2 (6 bases). CDR1 SGHTA and CDR2 FQGTGA come from the germline V gene. Trimming removed 5 bases from V and 3 bases from J, with 13 bases in between. The CDR3 has 14 amino acids. The CDR3 DNA sequence: TGTGCCAGCAGCCTTTCCGGGAGAGAAGAGACCCAGTACTTC. It codes for CASSLSGREETQYF.

This chain connects TRBV6-5 to TRBJ1-5; no clear D. Trimming cost V 4 bases and J 1 base, with 11 bases left between them. Per the germline V gene, CDR1 is MNHEY and CDR2 is SVGAGI. The CDR3 is 15 amino acids. The CDR3 DNA sequence: TGTGCCAGCAGTTCGGTGACGGGAAGCAATCAGCCCCAGCATTTT. Its protein is CASSSVTGSNQPQHF.

In its sample, this clone was seen once. The chain's CDR3 is CASSVEGLARETQYF. In DNA, the CDR3 is TGTGCCAGCAGTGTGGAGGGACTAGCGCGGGAGACCCAGTACTTC. The rearrangement uses TRBV2 and TRBJ2-5; 10 nucleotides align to TRBD2. With 4 bases clipped from V and 5 bases from J, the junction kept 7 bases outside the gene matches. CDR3 size: 15 residues. Germline V gives CDR1 SNHLY, CDR2 FYNNEI.

V gene TRBV10-3 combines with J gene TRBJ2-7; D may be TRBD1 (6 bases). Germline assignment: CDR1 ENHRY and CDR2 SYGVKD. Trimming shortened V by 9 bases and J by 3 bases, and 9 bases separated the two germline ends. The CDR3 has 11 residues. For the CDR3, the DNA is TGTGCCATTATGGACAGCTACGAGCAGTACTTC. It codes for CAIMDSYEQYF.

The rearrangement uses TRBV4-1 and TRBJ2-1; TRBD1 is a possible D gene (7 bases). The germline CDR1 and CDR2 sequences are MGHRA and YSYEKL. The CDR3 extends over 15 amino acids. Trimming shortened V by 0 bases and J by 4 bases, and 10 bases separated the two germline ends. CDR3 DNA: TGCGCCAGCAGCCAAGACAGGGGGAGGTACAATGAGCAGTTCTTC. Its translation is CASSQDRGRYNEQFF.

The chain uses TRBV19 and TRBJ2-1, with D perhaps TRBD1 (7 bases). The CDR3 covers 14 residues. Deletions cut 7 bases from V and 4 bases from J, with 14 bases between. Germline V gene data show CDR1 as LNHDA and CDR2 as SQIVND (reference sequence). The DNA for the CDR3 is TGTGCCAGTACGGCGGGACAGTTTTACAATGAGCAGTTCTTC. It is translated as CASTAGQFYNEQFF.

V is TRBV19 and J is TRBJ1-3, with 7 bases that match TRBD1. Germline V gives CDR1 LNHDA, CDR2 SQIVND (reference sequence). The V and J ends lost 10 bases and 2 bases, in that order; junction bases with no gene match: 5. The CDR3 length is 13 residues. CDR3 sequence reads: CATGTAAGNTIYF. In nucleotides, the CDR3 is TGTGCCACCGGGACAGCGGCTGGAAACACCATATATTTT.

The count of this clone is one. The chain recombines TRBV7-8 with TRBJ1-2; TRBD1 agrees at 8 bases. The CDR3 sequence is 15 residues long. The V segment lost 5 bases and the J segment 8 bases; nucleotides outside the gene matches: 13. Germline V gene lookup returns CDR1 SGHVS and CDR2 FQNEAQ. CDR3 protein: CASSRTGPEVGGYTF. The CDR3 DNA follows: TGTGCCAGCAGCCGGACAGGGCCCGAGGTTGGCGGCTACACCTTC.

V is TRBV25-1 and J is TRBJ1-2; the match to TRBD1 covers 10 bases. V gave up 8 bases and J gave up 2 bases; unmatched junction bases: 2. The CDR3 is 13 residues long. Germline V gives CDR1 MGHDK, CDR2 SYGVNS. CDR3 in amino acids: CASLGQGNYGYTF. The DNA of the CDR3 is TGTGCCAGCCTGGGACAGGGGAACTATGGCTACACCTTC.

Notes on this clone: Other DNA sequences in the same sample also yield this CDR3. The chain joins TRBV18 to TRBJ1-1; D remains unclear. The V end was cut by 3 bases, the J end by 1 base, with 6 bases between. The CDR3 extends over 13 amino acids. Germline V CDR1 and CDR2: KGHSH, LQKENI. CDR3 coding DNA: TGTGCCAGCTCACCTACACGGAACACTGAAGCTTTCTTT. Encoded protein: CASSPTRNTEAFF.